This entry concerns a single TCR beta chain. V lost 3 bases and J 2 bases, leaving 13 bases between the germline ends. Germline V gene data show CDR1 as SEHNR and CDR2 as FQNEAQ (reference sequence). CDR3 size: 15 residues. Produced via immunoSEQ multiplex PCR; TCRdb's table is partial and in-frame only. The table has 40,000 or so clones, about four fifths seen once. The study collected 1 to 8 samples per patient, pretreatment and on-treatment. The data belong to a study of PD-L1 blockade in urothelial cancer. Looking at the study overall: Blood was subjected to analysis at 3 weeks (second dose) and 6 weeks following treatment start. Blood-derived samples held a median around 130,000 T cells.

The rearrangement uses TRBV7-9 and TRBJ1-1, with D tentatively TRBD1 (5 bases). This TCR was sampled from a man between 65 and 80 years old with urothelial cancer. Sample: PBMCs, taken around atezolizumab (anti-PD-L1) treatment. This CDR3 reads CASSLEAGINTEAFF. The CDR3 DNA reads as TGTGCCAGCAGCTTGGAAGCAGGGATAAACACTGAAGCTTTCTTT.